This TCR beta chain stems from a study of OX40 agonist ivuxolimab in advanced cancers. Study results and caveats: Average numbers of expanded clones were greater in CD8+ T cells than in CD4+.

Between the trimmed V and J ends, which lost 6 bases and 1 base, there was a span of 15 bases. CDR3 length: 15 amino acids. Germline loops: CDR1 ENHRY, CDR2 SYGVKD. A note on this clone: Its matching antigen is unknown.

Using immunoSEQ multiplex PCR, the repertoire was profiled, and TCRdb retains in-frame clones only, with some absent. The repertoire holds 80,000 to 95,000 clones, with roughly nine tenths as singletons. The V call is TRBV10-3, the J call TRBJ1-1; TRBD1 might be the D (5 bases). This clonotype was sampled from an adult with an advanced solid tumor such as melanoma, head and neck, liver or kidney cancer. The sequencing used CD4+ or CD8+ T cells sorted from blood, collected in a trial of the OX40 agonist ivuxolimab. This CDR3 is CAIRNGGIENTEAFF. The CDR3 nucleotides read TGTGCCATCAGGAATGGGGGGATAGAGAACACTGAAGCTTTCTTT.